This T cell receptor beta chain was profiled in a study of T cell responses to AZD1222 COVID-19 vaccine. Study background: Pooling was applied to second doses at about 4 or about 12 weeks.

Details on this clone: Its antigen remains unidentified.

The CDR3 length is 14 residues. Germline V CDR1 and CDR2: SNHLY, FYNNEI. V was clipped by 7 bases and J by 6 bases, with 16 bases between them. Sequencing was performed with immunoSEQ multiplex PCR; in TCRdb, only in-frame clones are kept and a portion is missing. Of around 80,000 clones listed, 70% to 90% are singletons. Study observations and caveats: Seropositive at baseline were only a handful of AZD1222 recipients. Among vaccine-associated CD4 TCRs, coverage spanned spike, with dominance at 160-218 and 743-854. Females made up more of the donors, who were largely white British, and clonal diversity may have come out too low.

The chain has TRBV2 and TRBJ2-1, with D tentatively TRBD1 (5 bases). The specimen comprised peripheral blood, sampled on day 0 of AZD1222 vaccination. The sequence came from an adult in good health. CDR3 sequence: CASISLAGINEQFF. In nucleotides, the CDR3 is TGTGCCAGCATAAGTCTCGCAGGGATCAATGAGCAGTTCTTC.